The entry that follows covers one T cell receptor beta chain sequence. The data were obtained in a study of blood T cell repertoires in COVID-19. Looking at the study overall: Italy, Spain and the United States were the sources of the convalescent and acute COVID-19 samples.

The table came from immunoSEQ multiplex PCR; TCRdb's copy has only in-frame clones and leaves some out. The sample comprises some 40,000 clones, roughly four fifths of which are singletons, and about 44% rests with the top ten. Germline V lookup: CDR1 KGHDR, CDR2 SFDVKD. There are 17 residues in the CDR3. V gave up 4 bases and J gave up 4 bases; unmatched junction bases: 7. The source of this sequence is a human donor in a cohort sampled during active or convalescent COVID-19. The donor label of this sample is uncertain. The sequenced sample consisted of peripheral blood. The chain uses TRBV24-1 and TRBJ2-3; TRBD2 agrees at 13 bases. CDR3 loop: CATSDPLGLAGADTQYF. The DNA for the CDR3 is TGTGCCACCAGTGACCCCCTTGGACTAGCGGGGGCAGATACGCAGTATTTT.